These T cell receptor beta chains were read from a single sample in a study of OX40 agonist ivuxolimab in advanced cancers. Repertoires were generated with immunoSEQ multiplex PCR, while TCRdb's copy carries only in-frame clones and drops some. The sample holds 35,000 to 55,000 clones, about 90% seen once. This sample comprised CD4+ or CD8+ T cells sorted from blood, obtained in a trial of the OX40 agonist ivuxolimab. The source of these receptors is an adult with an advanced solid tumor such as melanoma, head and neck, liver or kidney cancer. Each CDR3 is given with its conserved first and last residue. Fields, in order: D gene, V gene, clone size, J gene, CDR3 DNA, CDR3 protein. A D gene is named only where the DNA matches it firmly. Size is omitted from some rows. Given values are once, few, many or a class for expanded clones.

D gene: TRBD2
V gene: TRBV6-6
clone size: once
J gene: TRBJ2-1
CDR3 DNA: TGTGCCAGCAGTTACGGGAGGACTAGCGGGAGATTGGAGCAGTTCTTC
CDR3 protein: CASSYGRTSGRLEQFF

D gene: NA
V gene: TRBV27
clone size: NA
J gene: TRBJ1-5
CDR3 DNA: TGTGCCAGCAGTTTACAGGCAGACTATGAGATCTCATGTCAGCCCCAGCATTTT
CDR3 protein: CASSLQADYEISCQPQHF

D gene: TRBD1
V gene: TRBV7-6
clone size: NA
J gene: TRBJ2-3
CDR3 DNA: TGTGCCAGCAGCTTGACAGGGGGCTCTGGCACAGATACGCAGTATTTT
CDR3 protein: CASSLTGGSGTDTQYF

D gene: NA
V gene: TRBV11-3
clone size: NA
J gene: TRBJ2-1
CDR3 DNA: TGTGCCAGCAGCCCCTTAGGAGGCTCCTACAATGAGCAGTTCTTC
CDR3 protein: CASSPLGGSYNEQFF

D gene: TRBD1
V gene: TRBV7-3
clone size: NA
J gene: TRBJ2-2
CDR3 DNA: TGTGCCAGCAGCTTAGATCCCGCCGGGACAGCGAACACCGGGGAGCTGTTTTTT
CDR3 protein: CASSLDPAGTANTGELFF

D gene: TRBD1
V gene: TRBV12-5
clone size: NA
J gene: TRBJ2-1
CDR3 DNA: TGTGCTAGTGGTCCCGGGACAGGGGGCAAGAATGAGCAGTTCTTC
CDR3 protein: CASGPGTGGKNEQFF

D gene: NA
V gene: TRBV13
clone size: NA
J gene: TRBJ1-4
CDR3 DNA: TGTGCCAGCAGCTTAGATGCTACAACTAATGAAAAACTGTTTTTT
CDR3 protein: CASSLDATTNEKLFF

D gene: TRBD2
V gene: TRBV6-5
clone size: once
J gene: TRBJ2-1
CDR3 DNA: TGTGCCAGCAGTCTAGCGGAGGGGTGGAATGAGCAGTTCTTC
CDR3 protein: CASSLAEGWNEQFF

D gene: NA
V gene: TRBV10-3
clone size: NA
J gene: TRBJ1-3
CDR3 DNA: TGTGCCATCAGCCCGGACGGGAGCTCTGGAAACACCATATATTTT
CDR3 protein: CAISPDGSSGNTIYF

D gene: TRBD2
V gene: TRBV27
clone size: NA
J gene: TRBJ2-7
CDR3 DNA: TGTGCCAGCAGTAATAGCGGGAGATCCTACGAGCAGTACTTC
CDR3 protein: CASSNSGRSYEQYF

D gene: NA
V gene: TRBV5-6
clone size: NA
J gene: TRBJ2-7
CDR3 DNA: TGTGCCAGCGGCGGTGCCTACGAGCAGTACTTC
CDR3 protein: CASGGAYEQYF

D gene: NA
V gene: TRBV9
clone size: NA
J gene: TRBJ2-2
CDR3 DNA: TGTGCCAGCAGCGTAGGCCTAGTCAACACCGGGGAGCTGTTTTTT
CDR3 protein: CASSVGLVNTGELFF

D gene: NA
V gene: TRBV6-9
clone size: few
J gene: TRBJ2-7
CDR3 DNA: TGTGCCAGCAGTGATGCCCTCTCCTACGAGCAGTACTTC
CDR3 protein: CASSDALSYEQYF

D gene: TRBD2
V gene: TRBV18
clone size: NA
J gene: TRBJ2-1
CDR3 DNA: TGTGCCAGCTCACCGACTAGCGGAGTTTACAATGAGCAGTTCTTC
CDR3 protein: CASSPTSGVYNEQFF

D gene: NA
V gene: TRBV2
clone size: NA
J gene: TRBJ2-7
CDR3 DNA: TGTGCCAGCAGTGAATCTGGTACAGGGACCTACGAGCAGTACTTC
CDR3 protein: CASSESGTGTYEQYF

D gene: NA
V gene: TRBV28
clone size: NA
J gene: TRBJ1-5
CDR3 DNA: TGTGCCAGCAGGGTTCCGGGCCTACATCAGCCCCAGCATTTT
CDR3 protein: CASRVPGLHQPQHF

D gene: TRBD2
V gene: TRBV11-2
clone size: NA
J gene: TRBJ2-5
CDR3 DNA: TGTGCCAGCAGACCATCCGGGACTAGCTCTCAGACCCAGTACTTC
CDR3 protein: CASRPSGTSSQTQYF

D gene: NA
V gene: TRBV6-5
clone size: once
J gene: TRBJ2-1
CDR3 DNA: TGTGCCAGCAGTTCTCTGACCCACGGACATGAGCAGTTCTTC
CDR3 protein: CASSSLTHGHEQFF

D gene: NA
V gene: TRBV7-9
clone size: NA
J gene: TRBJ1-1
CDR3 DNA: TGTGCCAGCAGCGCCGGTTCCTTGGGGACTGAAGCTTTCTTT
CDR3 protein: CASSAGSLGTEAFF

D gene: NA
V gene: TRBV6-5
clone size: NA
J gene: TRBJ2-2
CDR3 DNA: TGTGCCAGCAGTTACTCGGGGACCGGGGAGCTGTTTTTT
CDR3 protein: CASSYSGTGELFF

D gene: NA
V gene: TRBV18
clone size: NA
J gene: TRBJ1-3
CDR3 DNA: TGTGCCAGCTCACCTGGGCCTGGAAACACCATATATTTT
CDR3 protein: CASSPGPGNTIYF

D gene: TRBD2
V gene: TRBV18
clone size: NA
J gene: TRBJ2-7
CDR3 DNA: TGTGCCAGCTCGCCTAGCGGGAGGGAGCAGTACTTC
CDR3 protein: CASSPSGREQYF

D gene: NA
V gene: TRBV7-6
clone size: NA
J gene: TRBJ2-1
CDR3 DNA: TGTGCCAGCAGCTTAGCCGGGGGCTACAATGAGCAGTTCTTC
CDR3 protein: CASSLAGGYNEQFF

D gene: TRBD1
V gene: TRBV5-1
clone size: NA
J gene: TRBJ2-7
CDR3 DNA: TGCGCCAGCAGCTTGGGGGGACAGCAATACGAGCAGTACTTC
CDR3 protein: CASSLGGQQYEQYF

D gene: NA
V gene: TRBV6-5
clone size: NA
J gene: TRBJ1-1
CDR3 DNA: TGTGCCACTTTCCCGGGAGCTTTCTTT
CDR3 protein: CATFPGAFF

D gene: TRBD1
V gene: TRBV28
clone size: NA
J gene: TRBJ2-7
CDR3 DNA: TGTGCCAGCGCCCCCGGGTCGGGACAGGGGTTCAACGAGCAGTACTTC
CDR3 protein: CASAPGSGQGFNEQYF

D gene: TRBD2
V gene: TRBV6-1
clone size: NA
J gene: TRBJ2-4
CDR3 DNA: TGTGCCAGCAGTGGGACTAGCGGGAGTGTAAACGCCAAAAACATTCAGTACTTC
CDR3 protein: CASSGTSGSVNAKNIQYF